This entry lists 8 T cell receptor beta chains sequenced from one sample in a study of blood T cells in healthy people across ages. A second PCR, run for about 7 to 12 cycles, used a sample-barcoded 5' primer plus a J-beta primer mix. TCRdb ran MiXCR on the 5' RACE reads and lists one entry per CDR3 protein. The top ten clones hold 15% to 18% of a sample with over 550,000 distinct CDR3 sequences, about 30% of them seen once. The specimen was blood. The receptors come from a woman older than 75 in good health.

This clonotype was counted ten times or more. The chain recombines TRBV20-1 with TRBJ2-3, with D unclear. CDR1 and CDR2 (germline): DFQATT, SNEGSKA (reference sequence). V lost 2 bases and J 0 bases, leaving 9 bases between the germline ends. The CDR3 has 14 amino acids. The CDR3 here is CSARLPPSTDTQYF. CDR3 bases: TGCAGTGCTAGACTCCCACCTAGCACAGATACGCAGTATTTT.

This clonotype was seen ten or more times. The chain combines TRBV6-5 with TRBJ1-5; D gene unclear. V gave up 4 bases and J gave up 0 bases, with 7 bases separating them. Per the germline V gene, CDR1 is MNHEY and CDR2 is SVGAGI. The length of the CDR3 is 14 residues. CDR3 DNA sequence: TGTGCCAGCAGTTCATTCAATAGCAATCAGCCCCAGCATTTT. It specifies CASSSFNSNQPQHF.

The chain uses TRBV20-1 and TRBJ1-5; 11 bases are shared with TRBD1. The CDR3 length is 18 residues. J gave up 2 bases and V 6 bases, and 15 bases lay outside the gene matches. Germline CDR1 is DFQATT and CDR2 is SNEGSKA (reference sequence). The CDR3 DNA follows: TGCAGTGCACAATCCTCCCGGGACAGGGGGAGAGGCAATCAGCCCCAGCATTTT. Translated, it gives CSAQSSRDRGRGNQPQHF.

To note about this clonotype: A much larger clone lies one base from this, so it may be a read error. The V gene is TRBV30, the J gene TRBJ2-5; 8 bases agree with TRBD2. Germline assignment: CDR1 GTSNPN and CDR2 SVGIG (reference sequence). With V trimmed by 2 bases and J by 11 bases, 16 bases remained unmatched. CDR3 size: 15 residues. The CDR3 loop reads CAWSPATGGPNEQYF. The CDR3 coding sequence is TGTGCCTGGAGTCCCGCTACGGGGGGGCCCAATGAGCAGTACTTC.

For this clonotype: The junction differs from germline at one of its ends, possibly a read error. The rearrangement joins TRBV6-1 to TRBJ2-1; D tentatively reads TRBD1 or TRBD2 (5 bases each). Per germline, CDR1 MNHNS and CDR2 SASEGT. The CDR3 loop spans 13 amino acids. DNA for the CDR3: TGTTCCACAAACCGGGACGCTTACAATGGGCAGTTCTTC. Protein: CSTNRDAYNGQFF.

The rearrangement links TRBV2 to TRBJ1-6; maybe TRBD1 (6 bases). The CDR3 totals 13 residues. CDR1 is SNHLY and CDR2 is FYNNEI in the germline V gene. Trimming shortened V by 6 bases and J by 8 bases, and 11 bases separated the two germline ends. The CDR3 spells CASSTGYDSPLHF. CDR3 nucleotides: TGTGCCAGCAGCACAGGGTACGATTCACCCCTCCACTTT.

This clonotype was seen at least ten times. V and J are TRBV14 and TRBJ2-5, with 13 bases that match TRBD2. Germline V lookup: CDR1 SGHDN, CDR2 FVKESK. The CDR3 is 17 residues long. Trimming removed 4 bases from V and 5 bases from J; junction bases left unmatched: 10. CDR3 amino acids: CASSPDRLAGGGETQYF. The CDR3 DNA reads TGTGCCAGCAGCCCGGATCGACTAGCGGGGGGAGGTGAGACCCAGTACTTC. The complete variable domain, with remaining parts taken from reference TRBV14 and TRBJ2-5, reads EAGVTQFPSHSVIEKGQTVTLRCDPISGHDNLYWYRRVMGKEIKFLLHFVKESKQDESGMPNNRFLAERTGGTYSTLKVQPAELEDSGVYFCASSPDRLAGGGETQYFGPGTRLLVL.

Comments on this clonotype: Since a much larger clone is just one base distant, this may be a read error. V usage is TRBV20-1 and J usage is TRBJ2-3, with 7 bases that match TRBD2. The CDR3 contains 14 residues. Per germline, CDR1 DFQATT and CDR2 SNEGSKA (reference sequence). The CDR3 region has the DNA TGCAGTGGGGGCCGGGCGGGGGAAACAGGTACGCAGTATTTT. Translated: CSGGRAGETGTQYF.